One TCR beta chain is described in this entry. The antigen is undetermined. The primer mix had 60 Vbeta and 13 Jbeta primers. TCRdb keeps only in-frame clones here, not all; method: immunoSEQ multiplex PCR. Among around 150,000 clones, about three quarters were seen once, and the ten largest hold around 0.97%. V lost 4 bases to trimming and J lost 7 bases; unmatched junction nucleotides: 11. CDR1 and CDR2 from the germline V gene are MDHEN and SYDVKM. The CDR3 consists of 18 residues. The data stem from a study of cytomegalovirus exposure and HLA in healthy donors. Turning to the study itself: Earlier sequencing of approximately 180 million T cells yielded approximately 120 million unique TCR beta sequences. Regarding the study as a whole: A missense DCLRE1C variant was associated with V- and J-gene trimming of TCR beta chains in a later analysis, and an independent cohort replicated the association. There was a cluster of highly shared sequence variants that was likely a sequencing artifact. The productive fraction for most TCR beta V segments was about 87% or about 30% in an earlier analysis.

J is TRBJ1-6 and V is TRBV28, with 12 bases matching TRBD1. The sequenced sample consisted of PBMCs. The receptor was isolated from a woman in her fifties or sixties in good health and CMV-seropositive. The CDR3, as DNA: TGTGCCAGCAGTTCAAGCCCGGGACAGGGGGCGAAAAATTCACCCCTCCACTTT. Protein: CASSSSPGQGAKNSPLHF.